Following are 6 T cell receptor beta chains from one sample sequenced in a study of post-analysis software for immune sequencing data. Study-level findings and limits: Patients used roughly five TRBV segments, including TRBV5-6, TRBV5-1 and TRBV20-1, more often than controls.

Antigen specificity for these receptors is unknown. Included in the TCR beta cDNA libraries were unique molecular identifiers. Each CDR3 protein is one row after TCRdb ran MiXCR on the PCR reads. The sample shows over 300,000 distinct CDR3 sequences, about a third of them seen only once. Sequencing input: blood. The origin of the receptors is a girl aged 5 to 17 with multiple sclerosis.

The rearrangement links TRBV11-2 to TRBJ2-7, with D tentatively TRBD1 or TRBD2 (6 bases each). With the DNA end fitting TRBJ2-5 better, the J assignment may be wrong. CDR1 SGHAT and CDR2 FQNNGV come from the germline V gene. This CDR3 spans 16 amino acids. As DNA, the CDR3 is TGTGCCAGCAGCTTATCCACGGCCCAAGGGGGGGAGACCCAGTACTTC. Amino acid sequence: CASSLSTAQGGETQYF.

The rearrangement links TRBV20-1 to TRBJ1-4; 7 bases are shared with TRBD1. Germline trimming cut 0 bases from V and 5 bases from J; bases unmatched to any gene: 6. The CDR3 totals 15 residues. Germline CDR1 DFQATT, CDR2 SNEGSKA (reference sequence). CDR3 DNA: TGCAGTGCTAGAGATCCAAAGGGGGCCAATGAAAAACTGTTTTTT. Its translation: CSARDPKGANEKLFF.

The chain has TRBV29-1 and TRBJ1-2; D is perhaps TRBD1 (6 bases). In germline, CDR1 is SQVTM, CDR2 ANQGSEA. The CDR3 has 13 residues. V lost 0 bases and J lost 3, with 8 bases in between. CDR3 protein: CSVEEGAHYGYTF. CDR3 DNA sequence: TGCAGCGTTGAAGAGGGGGCCCACTATGGCTACACCTTC. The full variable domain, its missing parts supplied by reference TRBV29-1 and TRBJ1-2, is SAVISQKPSRDICQRGTSLTIQCQVDSQVTMMFWYRQQPGQSLTLIATANQGSEATYESGFVIDKFPISRPNLTFSTLTVSNMSPEDSSIYLCSVEEGAHYGYTFGSGTRLTVV.

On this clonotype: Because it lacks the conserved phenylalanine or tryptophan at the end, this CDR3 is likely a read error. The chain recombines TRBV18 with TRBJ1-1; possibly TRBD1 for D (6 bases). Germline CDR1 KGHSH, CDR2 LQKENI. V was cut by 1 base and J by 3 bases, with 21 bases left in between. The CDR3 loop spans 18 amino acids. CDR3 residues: CASSPLSQGRFWDTEAFL. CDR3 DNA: TGTGCCAGCTCACCACTCTCACAGGGTAGATTTTGGGACACTGAAGCTTTCCTT.

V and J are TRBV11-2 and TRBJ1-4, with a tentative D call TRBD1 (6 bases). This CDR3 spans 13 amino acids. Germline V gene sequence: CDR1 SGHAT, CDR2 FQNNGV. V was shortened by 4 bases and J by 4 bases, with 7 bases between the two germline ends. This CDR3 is CASSWTVNEKLFF. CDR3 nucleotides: TGTGCCAGCAGCTGGACAGTTAATGAAAAACTGTTTTTT.

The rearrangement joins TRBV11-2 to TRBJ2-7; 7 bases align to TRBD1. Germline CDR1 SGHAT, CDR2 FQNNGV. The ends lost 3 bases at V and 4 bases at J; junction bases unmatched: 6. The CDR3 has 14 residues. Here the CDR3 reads CASSFGTALYEQYF. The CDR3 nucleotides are TGTGCCAGCAGCTTTGGGACAGCATTGTACGAGCAGTACTTC.